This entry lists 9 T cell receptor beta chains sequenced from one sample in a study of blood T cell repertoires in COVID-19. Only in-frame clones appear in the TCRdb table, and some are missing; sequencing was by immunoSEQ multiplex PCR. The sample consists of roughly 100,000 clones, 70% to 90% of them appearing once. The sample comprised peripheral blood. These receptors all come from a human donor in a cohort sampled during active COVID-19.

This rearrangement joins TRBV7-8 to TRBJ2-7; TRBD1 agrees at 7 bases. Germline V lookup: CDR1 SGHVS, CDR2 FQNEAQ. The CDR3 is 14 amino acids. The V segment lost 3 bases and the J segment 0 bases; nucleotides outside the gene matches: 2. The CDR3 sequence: CASSLTGNSYEQYF. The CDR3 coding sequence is TGTGCCAGCAGCTTGACAGGGAACTCCTACGAGCAGTACTTC.

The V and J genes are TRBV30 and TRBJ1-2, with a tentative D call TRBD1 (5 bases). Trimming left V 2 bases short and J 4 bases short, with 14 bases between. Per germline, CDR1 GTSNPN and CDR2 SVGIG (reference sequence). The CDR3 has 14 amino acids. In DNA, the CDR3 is TGTGCCTGGAGTACGCCCGGGACTCCCTATGGCTACACCTTC. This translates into CAWSTPGTPYGYTF.

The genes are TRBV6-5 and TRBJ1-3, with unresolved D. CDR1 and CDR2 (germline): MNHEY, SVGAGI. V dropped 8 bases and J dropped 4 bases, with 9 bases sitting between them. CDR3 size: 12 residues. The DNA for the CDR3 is TGTGCCAGCGACTCTTTCGGAAACACCATATATTTT. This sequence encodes CASDSFGNTIYF.

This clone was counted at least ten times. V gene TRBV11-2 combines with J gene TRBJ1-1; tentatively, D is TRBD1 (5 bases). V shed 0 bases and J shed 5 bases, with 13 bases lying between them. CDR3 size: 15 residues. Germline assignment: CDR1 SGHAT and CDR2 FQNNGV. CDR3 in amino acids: CASSLDRAGWTEAFF. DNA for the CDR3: TGTGCCAGCAGCTTAGATCGGGCAGGGTGGACTGAAGCTTTCTTT. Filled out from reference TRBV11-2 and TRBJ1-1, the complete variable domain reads EAGVAQSPRYKIIEKRQSVAFWCNPISGHATLYWYQQILGQGPKLLIQFQNNGVVDDSQLPKDRFSAERLKGVDSTLKIQPAKLEDSAVYLCASSLDRAGWTEAFFGQGTRLTVV.

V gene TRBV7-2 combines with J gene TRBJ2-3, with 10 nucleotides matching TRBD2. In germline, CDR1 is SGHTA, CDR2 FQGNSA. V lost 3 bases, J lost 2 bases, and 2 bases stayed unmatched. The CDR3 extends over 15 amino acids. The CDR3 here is CASSFSGGYTDTQYF. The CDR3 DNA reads TGTGCCAGCAGCTTTAGCGGGGGGTACACAGATACGCAGTATTTT.

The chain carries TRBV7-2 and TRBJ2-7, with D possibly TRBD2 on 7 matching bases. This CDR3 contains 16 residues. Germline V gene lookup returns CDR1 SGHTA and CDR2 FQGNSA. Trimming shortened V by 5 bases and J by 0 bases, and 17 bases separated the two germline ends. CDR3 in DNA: TGTGCCAGCAGCCTCGGTGGGGGAGGGGGCTCCTACGAGCAGTACTTC. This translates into CASSLGGGGGSYEQYF.

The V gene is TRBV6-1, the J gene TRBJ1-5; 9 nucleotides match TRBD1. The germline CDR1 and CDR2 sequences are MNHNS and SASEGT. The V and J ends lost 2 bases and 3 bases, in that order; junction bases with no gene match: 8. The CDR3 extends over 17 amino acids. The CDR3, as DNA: TGTGCCAGCAGTGAATTCGGGACAGGGTTAAACAATCAGCCCCAGCATTTT. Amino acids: CASSEFGTGLNNQPQHF.

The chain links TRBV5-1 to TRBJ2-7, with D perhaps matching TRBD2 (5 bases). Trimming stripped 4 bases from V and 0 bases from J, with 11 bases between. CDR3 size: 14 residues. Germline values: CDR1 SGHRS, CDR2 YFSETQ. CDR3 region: CASSIGLSSYEQYF. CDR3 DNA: TGCGCCAGCAGCATAGGACTTAGCTCCTACGAGCAGTACTTC. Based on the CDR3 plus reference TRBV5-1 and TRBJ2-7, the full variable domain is KAGVTQTPRYLIKTRGQQVTLSCSPISGHRSVSWYQQTPGQGLQFLFEYFSETQRNKGNFPGRFSGRQFSNSRSEMNVSTLELGDSALYLCASSIGLSSYEQYFGPGTRLTVT.

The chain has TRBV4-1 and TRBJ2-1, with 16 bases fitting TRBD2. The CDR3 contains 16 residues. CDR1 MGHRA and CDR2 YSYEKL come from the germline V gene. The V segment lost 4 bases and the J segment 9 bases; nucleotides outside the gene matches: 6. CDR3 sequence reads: CASSPGTSGGVREQFF. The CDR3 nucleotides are TGCGCCAGCAGCCCCGGGACTAGCGGGGGGGTACGTGAGCAGTTCTTC.